These 14 T cell receptor beta chains were sequenced from one sample in a study of blood T cell repertoires in COVID-19. TCRdb's table, derived via immunoSEQ multiplex PCR, lists solely in-frame clones and lacks some. The data contain some 500,000 clones, around nine tenths of them seen just once; the ten biggest clones take up about 8%. Sequencing was performed on peripheral blood. All receptors derive from a woman between 50 and 59 years old with COVID-19, enrolled during active disease.

The V gene is TRBV24-1, the J gene TRBJ2-1; D remains ambiguous. This CDR3 has 12 amino acids. V was pared by 5 bases and J by 2 bases, with 3 bases between. Germline V lookup: CDR1 KGHDR, CDR2 SFDVKD. CDR3 nucleotide sequence: TGTGCCACCAGTGCCACCTACAATGAGCAGTTCTTC. It specifies CATSATYNEQFF.

This clone was seen more than once but under ten times. V gene TRBV27 combines with J gene TRBJ1-1, with D perhaps TRBD1 (5 bases). Trimming left V 6 bases short and J 1 base short, with 6 bases between. Germline V gene lookup returns CDR1 MNHEY and CDR2 SMNVEV (reference sequence). The CDR3 is 12 amino acids. The CDR3 DNA follows: TGTGCCAGCAGGGGGCAGAACACTGAAGCTTTCTTT. Translation gives CASRGQNTEAFF.

V usage is TRBV5-1 and J usage is TRBJ2-6; 7 bases align to TRBD1. This CDR3 is built from 17 residues. Unmatched junction bases numbered 9, after V lost 6 bases and J lost 0 bases. From germline, CDR1 is SGHRS and CDR2 YFSETQ. The CDR3 spells CASTPDRLSSGANVLTF. The DNA for the CDR3 is TGCGCCAGCACCCCGGACAGGTTGTCCTCTGGGGCCAACGTCCTGACTTTC.

The chain combines TRBV9 with TRBJ1-2, with a possible D match to TRBD1 (6 bases). V lost 3 bases to trimming and J lost 3 bases, with 18 bases between them. The CDR3 covers 16 residues. CDR1 is SGDLS, CDR2 YYNGEE, per germline. CDR3 sequence reads: CASSANLRRGYYGYTF. CDR3 DNA sequence: TGTGCCAGCAGCGCCAATTTACGAAGGGGGTACTATGGCTACACCTTC.

There are a few counts of this clone. The rearrangement links TRBV19 to TRBJ2-7; D is undetermined. CDR1 and CDR2 from the germline V gene are LNHDA and SQIVND (reference sequence). This CDR3 has 14 amino acids. Trimming cost V 4 bases and J 4 bases, with 14 bases left between them. CDR3 sequence reads: CASSTSSAEYEQYF. The CDR3 nucleotides read TGTGCCAGTAGTACTTCCAGCGCGGAGTACGAGCAGTACTTC.

This CDR3 is CASSVRGEGDEKLFF. The CDR3 nucleotides are TGTGCCAGCAGCGTCCGGGGGGAGGGTGATGAAAAACTGTTTTTT. V gene TRBV9 combines with J gene TRBJ1-4; the D gene is possibly TRBD1 (5 bases). V lost 2 bases to trimming and J lost 6 bases, with 14 bases between them. The CDR3 contains 15 residues. The germline gives CDR1 SGDLS, CDR2 YYNGEE.

The rearrangement uses TRBV9 and TRBJ2-7, with D possibly being TRBD1 (6 bases). Germline CDR1 and CDR2: SGDLS and YYNGEE. V dropped 3 bases and J dropped 2 bases, with 12 bases sitting between them. The CDR3 is made up of 14 amino acids. The CDR3 loop reads CASSEGTPAYEQYF. The CDR3 nucleotides read TGTGCCAGCAGCGAGGGGACACCAGCCTACGAGCAGTACTTC.

The CDR3 DNA is TGCGCCAGCACCTCCGGGACAGTGACCTACGAGCAGTACTTC. Its translation is CASTSGTVTYEQYF. V and J are TRBV10-2 and TRBJ2-7; 7 bases line up with TRBD1. The CDR3 runs 14 residues. The germline V gene has CDR1 WSHSY and CDR2 SAAADI. With 7 bases clipped from V and 2 bases from J, the junction kept 8 bases outside the gene matches.

The V and J genes are TRBV5-1 and TRBJ1-4, with 7 positions matching TRBD1. The germline CDR1 and CDR2 sequences are SGHRS and YFSETQ. With V trimmed by 1 base and J by 8 bases, 5 bases remained unmatched. This CDR3 has 14 amino acids. This CDR3 is CASSLSQGKEKLFF. The CDR3 DNA reads as TGCGCCAGCAGCTTGTCACAGGGGAAGGAAAAACTGTTTTTT.

The CDR3 protein is CASRQGARDTGELFF. The CDR3 bases are TGTGCCAGTCGACAGGGGGCAAGAGACACCGGGGAGCTGTTTTTT. This chain links TRBV9 with TRBJ2-2; 10 bases align to TRBD1. CDR1 is SGDLS, CDR2 YYNGEE, per germline. This CDR3 contains 15 residues. J lost 3 bases, V lost 8 bases, and 7 bases had no gene match.

The gene calls are TRBV5-4 and TRBJ2-7; tentative D call: TRBD2 (5 bases). Germline CDR1 is SGHNT and CDR2 is YYREEE (reference sequence). Trimming removed 4 bases at V and 0 bases at J, with 20 bases between. This CDR3 comprises 17 residues. The CDR3 is CASSPKPPAASSYEQYF. The CDR3 coding sequence is TGTGCCAGCAGCCCCAAACCCCCAGCGGCTAGCTCCTACGAGCAGTACTTC.

This clone was recorded once. At the DNA level, this CDR3 is encoded by other sequences in the same sample as well. The chain has TRBV5-1 and TRBJ1-2; 9 positions agree with TRBD1. Germline loops: CDR1 SGHRS, CDR2 YFSETQ. CDR3 length: 14 residues. After removal of 4 bases from V and 5 bases from J, the junction contained 6 bases not matched to a gene. The CDR3 spells CASSLGQGIYGYTF. CDR3 DNA: TGCGCCAGCAGCCTAGGACAGGGGATATATGGCTACACCTTC.

The V and J genes are TRBV19 and TRBJ1-4, with 7 bases matching TRBD1. The CDR3 consists of 18 residues. Germline trimming cut 7 bases from V and 0 bases from J; bases unmatched to any gene: 14. CDR1 and CDR2 from the germline V gene are LNHDA and SQIVND (reference sequence). The CDR3 region is CASKEGGRYTATNEKLFF. The CDR3 DNA follows: TGTGCCAGTAAGGAAGGGGGCCGTTATACCGCAACTAATGAAAAACTGTTTTTT.

The chain couples TRBV4-1 to TRBJ2-7, with 10 bases aligning to TRBD1. Germline trimming cut 4 bases from V and 1 base from J; bases unmatched to any gene: 4. The CDR3 sequence is 15 residues long. The V gene's germline CDR1 is MGHRA and CDR2 YSYEKL. The CDR3 nucleotides read TGCGCCAGCAGCCTTCCGGGACAGGGGTCCTACGAGCAGTACTTC. It encodes CASSLPGQGSYEQYF.